The source of this TCR beta chain is a study of T-cell memory formation after mild COVID-19. One entry per CDR3 protein, called by TCRdb with MiXCR from the 5' RACE reads. The sample has 150,000 to 200,000 distinct CDR3 sequences; about a third are singletons. The table lists this clonotype with a few counts. Its antigen is not known. Findings and caveats of the study: Second-wave clones with a day 37 peak had unconfirmed SARS-CoV-2 specificity.

After removal of 3 bases from V and 5 bases from J, the junction contained 4 bases not matched to a gene. The CDR3 sequence is 15 residues long. Germline assignment: CDR1 KGHDR and CDR2 SFDVKD. This chain links TRBV24-1 with TRBJ2-2, with 8 bases that match TRBD1. The sequencing sample was made of PBMCs or a T cell subset sorted from them (not recorded which). This TCR was sampled from an adult woman who had mild COVID-19 (a few samples of this study predate the infection). Cell type and time point are not known. The CDR3 here is CATSDADRETGELFF. CDR3 in DNA: TGTGCCACCAGTGATGCGGACAGGGAGACCGGGGAGCTGTTTTTT.